This T cell receptor (beta chain) was recorded in a study of beta chain features in type 1 diabetes. The CDR3 spans 14 residues. The germline V gene encodes CDR1 ENHRY and CDR2 SYGVKD. The V end lost 2 bases, the J end lost 5 bases, and 12 bases lay between the germline ends. Regarding this clone: Its antigen is as yet unknown.

Every bit of the isolated RNA underwent reverse transcription, so sequencing read expressed TCRB transcripts. Naive, central memory and regulatory T cell samples averaged approximately 3.5 million immunoSEQ reads each. Using immunoSEQ multiplex PCR, the repertoire was profiled, and TCRdb retains in-frame clones only, with some absent. The sample lists under 250,000 clones, around 14% seen once, with around 0.026% in the top ten. Study observations and caveats: Moderately but significantly shorter TCRB CDR3s were found in Type 1 diabetes patients in all four CD4+ subsets. Sampled from patients, naive, central memory and Treg TCRB repertoires appeared more similar than those sampled from healthy donors.

Sequenced input: naive CD4+ T cells from blood. The V gene is TRBV10-3, the J gene TRBJ2-5; D might be TRBD1 (6 bases). This TCR derives from a middle-aged woman in good health. For the CDR3, the DNA is TGTGCCATCAGTGAGCAGGGGAGAGAGGAGACCCAGTACTTC. Translating gives CAISEQGREETQYF.